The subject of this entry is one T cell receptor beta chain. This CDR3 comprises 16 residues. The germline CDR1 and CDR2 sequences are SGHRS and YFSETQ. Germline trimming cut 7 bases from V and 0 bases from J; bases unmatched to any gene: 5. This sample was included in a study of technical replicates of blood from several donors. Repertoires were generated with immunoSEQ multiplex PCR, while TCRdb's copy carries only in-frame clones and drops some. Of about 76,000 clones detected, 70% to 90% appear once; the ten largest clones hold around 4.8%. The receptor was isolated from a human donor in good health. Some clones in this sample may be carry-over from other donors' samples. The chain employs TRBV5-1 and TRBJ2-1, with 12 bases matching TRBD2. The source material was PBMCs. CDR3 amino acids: CASGRTSGASYNEQFF. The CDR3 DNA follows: TGCGCCAGCGGAAGGACTAGCGGGGCCTCCTACAATGAGCAGTTCTTC.